What follows are 16 T cell receptor beta chains derived from one specimen sequenced in a study of cytomegalovirus exposure and HLA in healthy donors. Both 60 Vbeta primers and 13 Jbeta primers went into the PCR. TCRdb's table, derived via immunoSEQ multiplex PCR, lists solely in-frame clones and lacks some. The table lists 150,000 to 180,000 clones, approximately 74% of them singletons, with 2.1% in the top ten. The sample comprised PBMCs. These receptors all stem from a man aged 25-40 years in good health and CMV-seronegative.

In this sample, this clone turned up once. At one of its ends the junction is not consistent with the germline gene, which may arise from a read error. The J gene is TRBJ1-2, the V gene TRBV7-9, with D hard to call. The CDR3 sequence is 14 residues long. CDR1 is SEHNR and CDR2 is FQNEAQ in the germline V gene (reference sequence). CDR3 in amino acids: CASSPEGTNYGYPF. The CDR3, as DNA: TGTGCCAGCAGCCCTGAGGGCACTAACTATGGCTACCCCTTC.

This chain connects TRBV7-9 to TRBJ2-5, with D perhaps TRBD2 (6 bases). CDR3 length: 16 amino acids. V shed 0 bases and J shed 4 bases, with 15 bases lying between them. Germline lookup yields CDR1 SEHNR and CDR2 FQNEAQ (reference sequence). The CDR3 sequence is CASSLAALGGAETQYF. CDR3 DNA sequence: TGTGCCAGCAGCTTAGCCGCCCTAGGAGGGGCAGAGACCCAGTACTTC.

This clone has a handful of counts. This chain uses TRBV7-2 with TRBJ2-7; 8 nucleotides align to TRBD1. CDR3 length: 15 residues. Germline values: CDR1 SGHTA, CDR2 FQGNSA. V shed 2 bases, J shed 7 bases, and the junction held 10 bases outside the gene matches. CDR3 sequence reads: CASSLSSGGAGEQYF. The CDR3 nucleotides read TGTGCCAGCAGCTTAAGCTCAGGGGGCGCGGGGGAGCAGTACTTC.

As for this clone: Compared with germline, one end of the junction differs, possibly owing to a read error. The rearrangement links TRBV6-6 to TRBJ2-5; unclear D gene. Per the germline V gene, CDR1 is MNHNY and CDR2 is SVGAGI (reference sequence). CDR3 length: 12 amino acids. The CDR3 here is CAGSPNQETQYF. CDR3 DNA: TGTGCCGGCAGCCCTAACCAAGAGACCCAGTACTTC.

J is TRBJ2-2 and V is TRBV7-9; D gene ambiguous. The CDR3 length is 12 residues. V lost 6 bases and J 6 bases, leaving 8 bases between the germline ends. Germline lookup yields CDR1 SEHNR and CDR2 FQNEAQ (reference sequence). The CDR3 here is CASRSGAGELFF. CDR3 in DNA: TGTGCCAGCAGATCAGGTGCCGGGGAGCTGTTTTTT.

The CDR3 sequence is CASSPGGSSTDTQYF. For the CDR3, the DNA is TGTGCCAGTAGTCCTGGGGGGTCCAGCACAGATACGCAGTATTTT. V and J are TRBV19 and TRBJ2-3; maybe TRBD2 (6 bases). The CDR3 runs to 15 residues. The germline gives CDR1 LNHDA, CDR2 SQIVND (reference sequence). V shed 5 bases and J shed 0 bases, with 12 bases lying between them.

J is TRBJ1-1 and V is TRBV5-4; 8 bases map to TRBD1. CDR1 SGHNT and CDR2 YYREEE come from the germline V gene (reference sequence). J gave up 5 bases and V 3 bases, and 6 bases lay outside the gene matches. This CDR3 has 14 amino acids. The CDR3 sequence: CASSYQGARTEAFF. DNA of the CDR3: TGTGCCAGCAGCTACCAGGGGGCGCGAACTGAAGCTTTCTTT.

The rearrangement links TRBV15 to TRBJ1-4, with D uncertain. The germline V gene has CDR1 LNHNV and CDR2 YYDKDF (reference sequence). V was trimmed by 3 bases and J by 0 bases, leaving 11 bases between them. The CDR3 runs to 16 residues. Written as DNA, the CDR3 is TGTGCCACCAGCAGGGCCAGGCACGCAACTAATGAAAAACTGTTTTTT. It specifies CATSRARHATNEKLFF.

The table lists this clone with a few counts. The rearrangement links TRBV7-2 to TRBJ1-1; D is unclear. This CDR3 contains 13 residues. CDR1 and CDR2 (germline): SGHTA, FQGNSA. The V gene lost 1 base and the J gene lost 5 bases, with 8 bases spanning the gap. The chain's CDR3 is CASSLVAWTEAFF. The DNA for the CDR3 is TGTGCCAGCAGCTTAGTAGCGTGGACTGAAGCTTTCTTT.

V and J are TRBV27 and TRBJ2-3; 8 nucleotides line up with TRBD2. CDR3 length: 16 amino acids. Unmatched junction bases numbered 7, after V lost 0 bases and J lost 5 bases. Looked up from germline, CDR1 is MNHEY and CDR2 is SMNVEV (reference sequence). This chain's CDR3 is CASSLSVAGLGDTQYF. The CDR3 DNA sequence: TGTGCCAGCAGTTTATCGGTAGCGGGGCTAGGAGATACGCAGTATTTT.

The CDR3 is CASTSGGSYYEQYF. In DNA, the CDR3 is TGTGCCAGCACCAGTGGCGGCTCCTACTACGAGCAGTACTTC. This sequence joins TRBV2 and TRBJ2-7, with D uncertain. This CDR3 has 14 residues. CDR1 is SNHLY and CDR2 is FYNNEI in the germline V gene. V was clipped by 7 bases and J by 3 bases, with 16 bases between them.

The genes are TRBV4-3 and TRBJ2-7; TRBD1 aligns across 9 bases. V was pared by 4 bases and J by 3 bases, with 7 bases of the junction left unmatched. Germline assignment: CDR1 LGHNA and CDR2 YSLEER. CDR3 size: 15 residues. DNA for the CDR3: TGCGCCAGCAGCCCAGCCGAGGGACAGGGCTACGAGCAGTACTTC. It encodes CASSPAEGQGYEQYF.

In DNA, the CDR3 is TGTGCCACCAGCTCACGGGACTATGATGAAAAACTGTTTTTT. Amino acids: CATSSRDYDEKLFF. The chain recombines TRBV15 with TRBJ1-4; tentatively, D is TRBD1 (5 bases). This CDR3 has 14 amino acids. The germline V and J ends were trimmed by 5 bases and 6 bases, with 13 bases remaining between them. Germline V gene data show CDR1 as LNHNV and CDR2 as YYDKDF (reference sequence).

The V call is TRBV27, the J call TRBJ1-5, with TRBD1 matching over 9 bases. V was pared by 5 bases and J by 0 bases, with 8 bases of the junction left unmatched. The CDR3 extends over 17 amino acids. The germline gives CDR1 MNHEY, CDR2 SMNVEV (reference sequence). CDR3 DNA sequence: TGTGCCAGCAGTCCTCTGACAGGGGGAAGTAGCAATCAGCCCCAGCATTTT. Protein product: CASSPLTGGSSNQPQHF.

The J gene is TRBJ2-7, the V gene TRBV27, with TRBD2 as a possible D gene (5 bases). The length of the CDR3 is 15 residues. V was trimmed by 6 bases and J by 0 bases, leaving 15 bases between them. The germline V gene encodes CDR1 MNHEY and CDR2 SMNVEV (reference sequence). This chain's CDR3 is CASSSGPEGSYEQYF. CDR3 nucleotides: TGTGCCAGCAGCTCCGGGCCCGAGGGCTCCTACGAGCAGTACTTC.

V gene TRBV7-9 combines with J gene TRBJ2-7, with D possibly matching TRBD2 (7 bases). CDR1 is SEHNR and CDR2 is FQNEAQ in the germline V gene (reference sequence). The CDR3 consists of 15 residues. V dropped 5 bases and J dropped 2 bases, with 16 bases sitting between them. CDR3 bases: TGTGCCAGCAGCCCACCACGGGGGGCCCCCTACGAGCAGTACTTC. This gives the protein CASSPPRGAPYEQYF.